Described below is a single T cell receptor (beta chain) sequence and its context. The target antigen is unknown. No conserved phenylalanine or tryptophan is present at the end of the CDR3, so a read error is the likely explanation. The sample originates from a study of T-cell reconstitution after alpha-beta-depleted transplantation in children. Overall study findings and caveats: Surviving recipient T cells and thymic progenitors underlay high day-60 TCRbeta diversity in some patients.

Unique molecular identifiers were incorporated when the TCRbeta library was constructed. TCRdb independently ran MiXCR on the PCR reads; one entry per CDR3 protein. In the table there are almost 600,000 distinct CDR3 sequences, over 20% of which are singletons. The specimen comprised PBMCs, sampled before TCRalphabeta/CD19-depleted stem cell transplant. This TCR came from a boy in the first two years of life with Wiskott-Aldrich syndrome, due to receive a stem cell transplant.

CDR3: CAISGTQIYEQYY. The DNA for the CDR3 is TGTGCCATCAGCGGGACACAGATCTACGAGCAGTACTAC. The rearrangement links TRBV10-3 to TRBJ2-7, with D possibly being TRBD1 (6 bases). Germline CDR1 is ENHRY and CDR2 is SYGVKD. Trimming removed 6 bases at V and 3 bases at J, with 12 bases between. CDR3 length: 13 residues.